Reported below is one T cell receptor beta chain. The CDR3 covers 16 residues. The V segment lost 4 bases and the J segment 2 bases; nucleotides outside the gene matches: 3. In germline, CDR1 is LNHDA, CDR2 SQIVND (reference sequence). These data belong to a study of T cell repertoires in cytomegalovirus infection. The overall study: The public TCR beta signatures pointed to both CMV infection and matching HLA type.

TCRdb recomputed calls from the reads with MiXCR, one row per CDR3 protein. This table has some 680,000 distinct CDR3 sequences, roughly 36% appearing once. The chain has TRBV19 and TRBJ2-2, with TRBD1 identical over 11 bases. The receptor comes from a human donor in good health (CMV status not recorded). Some clones in this sample may be carry-over from other donors' samples. Sequencing was carried out using PBMCs. CDR3 region: CASSRGQGVNTGELFF. In DNA, the CDR3 is TGTGCCAGTAGTAGGGGACAGGGGGTCAACACCGGGGAGCTGTTTTTT.